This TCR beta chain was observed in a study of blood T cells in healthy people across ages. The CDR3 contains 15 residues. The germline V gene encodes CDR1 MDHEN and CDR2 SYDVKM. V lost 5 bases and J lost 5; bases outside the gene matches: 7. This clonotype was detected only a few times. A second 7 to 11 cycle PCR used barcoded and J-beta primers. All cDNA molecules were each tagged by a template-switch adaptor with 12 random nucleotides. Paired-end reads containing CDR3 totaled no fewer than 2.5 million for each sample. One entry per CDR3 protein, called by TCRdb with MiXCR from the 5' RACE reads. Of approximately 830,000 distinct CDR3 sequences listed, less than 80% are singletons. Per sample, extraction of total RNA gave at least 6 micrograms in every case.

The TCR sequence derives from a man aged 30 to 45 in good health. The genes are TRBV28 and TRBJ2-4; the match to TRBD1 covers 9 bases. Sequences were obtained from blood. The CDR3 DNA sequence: TGTGCCAGCAGTCCAGTGGGACAGGGCCAAAACATTCAGTACTTC. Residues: CASSPVGQGQNIQYF.